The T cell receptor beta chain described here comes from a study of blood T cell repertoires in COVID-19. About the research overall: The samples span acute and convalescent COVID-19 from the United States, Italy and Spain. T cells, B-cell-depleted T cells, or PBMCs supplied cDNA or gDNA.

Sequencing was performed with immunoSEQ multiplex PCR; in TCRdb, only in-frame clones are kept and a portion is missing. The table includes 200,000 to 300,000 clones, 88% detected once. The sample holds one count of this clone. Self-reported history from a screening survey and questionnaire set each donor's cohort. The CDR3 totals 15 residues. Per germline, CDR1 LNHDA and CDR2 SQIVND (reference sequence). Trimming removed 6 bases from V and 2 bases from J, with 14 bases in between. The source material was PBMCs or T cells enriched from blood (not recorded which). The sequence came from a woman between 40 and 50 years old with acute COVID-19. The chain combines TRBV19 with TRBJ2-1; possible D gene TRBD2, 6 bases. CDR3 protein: CASRSAPGAYNEQFF. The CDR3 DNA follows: TGTGCCAGTAGATCAGCCCCGGGAGCCTACAATGAGCAGTTCTTC.